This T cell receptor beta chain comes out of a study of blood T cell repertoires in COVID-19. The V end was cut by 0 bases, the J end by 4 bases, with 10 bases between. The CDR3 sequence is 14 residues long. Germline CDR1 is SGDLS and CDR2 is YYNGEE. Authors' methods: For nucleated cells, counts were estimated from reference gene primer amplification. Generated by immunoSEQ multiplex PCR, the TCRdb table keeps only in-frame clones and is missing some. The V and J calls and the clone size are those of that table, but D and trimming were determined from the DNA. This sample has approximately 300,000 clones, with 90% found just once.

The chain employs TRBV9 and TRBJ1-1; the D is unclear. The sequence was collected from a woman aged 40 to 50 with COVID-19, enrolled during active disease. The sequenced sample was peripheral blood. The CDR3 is CASSVARSSTEAFF. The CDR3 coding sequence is TGTGCCAGCAGCGTAGCACGAAGCTCCACTGAAGCTTTCTTT.